This entry is about one T cell receptor beta chain. It was with random hexamers that roughly 0.5 to 1 ug RNA was reverse transcribed. A multiplex approach, immunoSEQ multiplex PCR, amplified TCR beta CDR3 across 54 Vbeta and 13 Jbeta. MiXCR, applied by TCRdb to the immunoSEQ multiplex PCR reads, yields one record per CDR3 protein. The sample holds 150,000 or so distinct CDR3 sequences, 92% seen once. The germline V and J ends were trimmed by 5 bases and 0 bases, with 8 bases remaining between them. Germline V gives CDR1 SGHTA, CDR2 FQGNSA. The CDR3 runs 15 residues. TCR beta sequences were obtained from blood CD8+ and CD4+ T cells. Healthy donors served as age- and sex-matched controls. The entry originates in a study of CD8 T cells in Susac syndrome.

The chain combines TRBV7-2 with TRBJ2-6; D unclear. The sequenced sample consisted of CD4+ T cells from PBMCs. The TCR comes from a human donor in good health. CDR3 region: CASSPEVSGANVLTF. The CDR3 DNA sequence: TGTGCCAGCAGCCCCGAAGTCTCTGGGGCCAACGTCCTGACTTTC.